This T cell receptor (beta chain) derives from a study of blood T cell repertoires in COVID-19. Across the whole study: PBMCs, B-cell-depleted T cells, or T cells provided the cDNA or gDNA that made up the material.

As originally analysed: Reference gene primer amplification gave estimated nucleated cell counts. Using immunoSEQ multiplex PCR, the repertoire was profiled, and TCRdb retains in-frame clones only, with some absent. Clonal size and the V and J genes are those of that table, whereas D and trimming came from the DNA. The sample carries 140,000 to 150,000 clones, around 83% recorded once. CDR1 GTSNPN and CDR2 SVGIG come from the germline V gene (reference sequence). After removal of 2 bases from V and 4 bases from J, the junction contained 5 bases not matched to a gene. There are 15 residues in the CDR3. This clone occurred once.

V gene TRBV30 combines with J gene TRBJ2-5; 12 nucleotides line up with TRBD2. The TCR was taken from a man between 60 and 70 years old with active or convalescent COVID-19. Sequenced input: peripheral blood. The chain's CDR3 is CAWSLAGGPGETQYF. The CDR3 DNA reads TGTGCCTGGAGTCTAGCGGGGGGGCCTGGAGAGACCCAGTACTTC.